What follows are 5 T cell receptor beta chains derived from one specimen sequenced in a study of shared clonotypes between healthy human individuals. Some clones are missing from TCRdb's copy, which holds only in-frame ones; the method was immunoSEQ multiplex PCR. Here the sample spans a few million clones, 90% to 97% being singletons. Sequences were obtained from naive CD4+ T cells sorted from blood. Subset here: CD45RA+ positively selected. These receptors originate from a young man in good health.

V and J are TRBV2 and TRBJ2-3; D remains unclear. The V end was cut by 8 bases, the J end by 2 bases, with 17 bases between. Per the germline V gene, CDR1 is SNHLY and CDR2 is FYNNEI. The CDR3 is 15 residues long. CDR3 residues: CASPERVLPTDTQYF. In DNA, the CDR3 is TGTGCCAGCCCCGAACGGGTCCTCCCCACAGATACGCAGTATTTT.

The J gene is TRBJ1-1, the V gene TRBV6-1; possibly TRBD1 for D (5 bases). The V end lost 8 bases, the J end lost 4 bases, and 11 bases lay between the germline ends. Germline assignment: CDR1 MNHNS and CDR2 SASEGT. This CDR3 region has 12 residues. The CDR3 DNA reads as TGTGCCAGCCGGCAGGGCGTCACTGAAGCTTTCTTT. Translation gives CASRQGVTEAFF.

V is TRBV6-1 and J is TRBJ2-7, with no clear D. The CDR3 runs 14 residues. Germline V CDR1 and CDR2: MNHNS, SASEGT. The V end was cut by 6 bases, the J end by 6 bases, with 18 bases between. The CDR3 nucleotides read TGTGCCAGCAGCCCTTTTCGGCCCCTAGGCGAGCAGTACTTC. Amino acid sequence: CASSPFRPLGEQYF.

The chain joins TRBV5-6 to TRBJ1-6, with a weak D call TRBD1 (5 bases). The V gene's germline CDR1 is SGHDT and CDR2 YYEEEE. The ends were cut back, 4 bases at V and 8 bases at J, with 22 bases in the middle. The CDR3 covers 17 residues. The CDR3 sequence: CASSPGPGRMDYSPLHF. As DNA, the CDR3 is TGTGCCAGCAGCCCCGGCCCAGGGCGTATGGATTATTCACCCCTCCACTTT.

This chain joins TRBV27 and TRBJ1-2; TRBD1 agrees at 7 bases. V shed 6 bases, J shed 0 bases, and the junction held 7 bases outside the gene matches. Germline V gene sequence: CDR1 MNHEY, CDR2 SMNVEV (reference sequence). The CDR3 has 15 residues. The CDR3 DNA reads as TGTGCCAGCAGAAAAGGGACAGACACTAACTATGGCTACACCTTC. This gives the protein CASRKGTDTNYGYTF.